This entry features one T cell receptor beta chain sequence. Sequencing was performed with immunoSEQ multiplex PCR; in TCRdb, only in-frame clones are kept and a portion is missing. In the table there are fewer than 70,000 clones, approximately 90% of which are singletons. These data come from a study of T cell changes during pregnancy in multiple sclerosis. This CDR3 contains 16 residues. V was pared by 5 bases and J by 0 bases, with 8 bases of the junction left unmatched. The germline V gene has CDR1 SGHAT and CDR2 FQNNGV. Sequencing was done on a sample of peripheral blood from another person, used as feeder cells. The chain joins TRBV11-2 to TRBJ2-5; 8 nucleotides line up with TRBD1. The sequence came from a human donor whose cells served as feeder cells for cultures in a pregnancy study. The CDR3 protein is CASSSLQGAYQETQYF. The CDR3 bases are TGTGCCAGCAGCAGCCTCCAGGGGGCCTACCAAGAGACCCAGTACTTC.